The clone carrying this T cell receptor (beta chain) showed up just once. Participant reports of clinical history set cohort assignment. People in the exposed group encountered a COVID-19 case within 2 weeks before entering the study. This specimen comes from a study of blood T cell repertoires in COVID-19. Germline CDR1 and CDR2: SGHTA and FQGNSA. This CDR3 comprises 15 residues. The V gene end was trimmed by 2 bases and the J gene end by 5 bases; junction bases not matched to a gene: 6. The assay was immunoSEQ multiplex PCR, and TCRdb's table has in-frame clones only and misses some. The sample has 210,000 or so clones; about 80% are singletons.

The V call is TRBV7-2, the J call TRBJ2-3, with TRBD2 matching 8 bases. The sample comprised PBMCs or T cells enriched from blood (not recorded which). The sequence was collected from a woman in her forties or fifties who had been exposed to COVID-19. CDR3 region: CASSLNGGAVDTQYF. In nucleotides, the CDR3 is TGTGCCAGCAGCTTAAACGGGGGGGCCGTAGATACGCAGTATTTT.